This TCR beta chain was identified in a study of OX40 agonist ivuxolimab in advanced cancers. A note on this clone: What it binds is unknown.

Regarding the study as a whole: What antigens the expanded peripheral T cells recognized was never established. At 0.1 to 3.0 mg/kg, clonal expansion of CD4+ and CD8+ blood T cells had occurred by week 6.

The table came from immunoSEQ multiplex PCR; TCRdb's copy has only in-frame clones and leaves some out. Of some 77,000 clones listed, more than 70% are singletons. CDR3 length: 14 residues. The chain carries TRBV21-1 and TRBJ2-7; the table calls TRBD1, which could not be checked here. TRBV21-1 is a documented pseudogene. The sample was CD4+ or CD8+ T cells sorted from blood, taken in a trial of the OX40 agonist ivuxolimab. This TCR came from an adult with an advanced solid tumor such as melanoma, head and neck, liver or kidney cancer. In nucleotides, the CDR3 is TGTGCCAGCAGCCGGGGCCAGGGGACGTACGAGCAGTACTTC. It is translated as CASSRGQGTYEQYF.